This T cell receptor (beta chain) was profiled in a study of T-cell reconstitution after alpha-beta-depleted transplantation in children (dated by TCRdb to the mid-2010s). With respect to the entire study: The study quantitatively tracked T-cell immune reconstitution after TCRalphabeta/CD19-depleted allogeneic hematopoietic cell transplantation in children using TCR repertoire profiling.

Libraries came from PCR. Sequencing relied on an Illumina HiSeq 2500. TCR libraries were prepared with molecular barcoding, using unique molecular identifiers to normalize TCRbeta repertoire quantification. The public reads were run again by TCRdb, first through fastp at Q25 and then through MiXCR, and only productive beta chains were kept. Each entry merges the rows of one CDR3 protein and shows their most common DNA and genes. The sample contains 490,000 or so distinct CDR3 sequences, about 12% of them found a single time. Of the sample, about 5.4% falls within the top ten clones. To note about this clonotype: Its antigen is unknown. Per-base quality was not reported, and no clone a single base away is much larger than it.

Trimming removed 4 bases from V and 3 bases from J; the gene matches leave 12 bases unexplained. CDR1 and CDR2 are read off the germline V gene as SGHRS and YFSETQ. From its cysteine to its phenylalanine, the CDR3 spans 16 amino acids. Left in the record is the CDR3 DNA by itself, 48 bases read in frame from the first base. The clonotype comes from a human donor who donated a stem cell graft to a child with combined immunodeficiency. Sequences were derived from PBMCs from the stem cell graft donor, sampled from the stem cell graft. The chain is encoded by TRBV5-1 joined to TRBJ2-5, with 7 bases aligning to TRBD2. The sequenced DNA is TGCGCCAGCAGCGGAGGTTTTACGGGAGGAAAAGAGACCCAGTACTTC. Translated, this gives CASSGGFTGGKETQYF.